These 14 T cell receptor beta chains originate from one sample sequenced in a study of blood T cells in healthy people across ages. PCR was performed a second time for roughly 7 to 12 cycles using a sample-barcoded 5' primer and a J-beta primer mix. One entry per CDR3 protein, called by TCRdb with MiXCR from the 5' RACE reads. This sample has approximately 810,000 distinct CDR3 sequences, with 25% to 30% found just once. Sequencing was performed on blood. These TCRs come from a woman of 80 years or more in good health.

This clonotype was seen once. The chain links TRBV20-1 to TRBJ2-7, with 8 positions matching TRBD2. After removal of 2 bases from V and 5 bases from J, the junction contained 5 bases not matched to a gene. The CDR3 extends over 13 amino acids. Germline V lookup: CDR1 DFQATT, CDR2 SNEGSKA (reference sequence). The CDR3 loop reads CSARSRTSHEQYF. CDR3 nucleotides: TGCAGTGCTAGATCAAGGACTAGCCACGAGCAGTACTTC.

With respect to this clonotype: Relative to the germline gene, one junction end is altered; a read error may explain this. CDR3: CSARVPGKGYGHTF. CDR3 bases: TGCAGTGCTAGAGTGCCAGGGAAGGGATATGGCCACACCTTC. V and J are TRBV20-1 and TRBJ1-2, with a tentative D call TRBD1 (5 bases). Germline lookup yields CDR1 DFQATT and CDR2 SNEGSKA (reference sequence). The CDR3 extends over 14 amino acids.

This chain joins TRBV3-1 and TRBJ2-1, with TRBD1 identical over 8 bases. The CDR3 has 17 amino acids. V shed 3 bases and J 0 bases; nucleotides not matched to a gene: 7. The germline CDR1 and CDR2 sequences are LGHDT and YNNKEL (reference sequence). The CDR3 spells CASSHQQGVSSYNEQFF. The CDR3 nucleotides are TGTGCCAGCAGCCACCAACAGGGGGTGAGCTCCTACAATGAGCAGTTCTTC.

This clonotype has only a few counts. A much larger clone sits a single nucleotide away, making a read error possible. V and J are TRBV12-3 or TRBV12-4 and TRBJ1-1; D not resolved. Trimming removed 2 bases from V and 4 bases from J, with 8 bases in between. The CDR3 totals 13 residues. CDR3 sequence reads: CASSLTRSTEAFF. In nucleotides, the CDR3 is TGTGCCAGCAGTTTAACCAGGAGCACTGAAGCTTTCTTT.

This clonotype was counted many times. The chain recombines TRBV5-1 with TRBJ2-5; D is possibly TRBD1 or TRBD2 (6 bases each). The CDR3 runs 14 residues. The V gene's germline CDR1 is SGHRS and CDR2 YFSETQ. Trimming stripped 3 bases from V and 5 bases from J, with 14 bases between. CDR3 region: CASSSTGGLETQYF. DNA of the CDR3: TGCGCCAGCAGCTCGACTGGGGGGCTGGAGACCCAGTACTTC.

The chain is built from TRBV7-8 and TRBJ2-5, with D possibly TRBD2 on 5 matching bases. Germline V CDR1 and CDR2: SGHVS, FQNEAQ. Trimming stripped 7 bases from V and 5 bases from J, with 11 bases between. The CDR3 spans 12 residues. CDR3 in DNA: TGTGCCAGCAACCCTTCGGGGGAGACCCAGTACTTC. Translation: CASNPSGETQYF.

This clonotype was detected a few times. Given a much more abundant clone one base away, this may be a read error. The genes are TRBV7-2 and TRBJ2-1, with D perhaps being TRBD1 or TRBD2 (5 bases each). The J call may be incorrect, as the DNA end agrees better with TRBJ2-7. This CDR3 contains 15 residues. Germline CDR1 SGHTA, CDR2 FQGNSA. This chain's CDR3 is CASSFTPGPYNEQYF. The CDR3 bases are TGTGCCAGCAGCTTCACCCCGGGACCCTACAATGAGCAGTACTTC.

In its sample, this clonotype was seen many times. This sequence joins TRBV5-1 and TRBJ2-3; 9 nucleotides align to TRBD2. Per germline, CDR1 SGHRS and CDR2 YFSETQ. Germline trimming cut 0 bases from V and 4 bases from J; bases unmatched to any gene: 9. CDR3 length equals 17 residues. CDR3 protein: CASSLGSGGRKADTQYF. The CDR3 DNA follows: TGCGCCAGCAGCTTGGGTAGCGGGGGCCGCAAAGCAGATACGCAGTATTTT.

This clonotype was detected only a few times. The chain links TRBV7-9 to TRBJ2-1; unclear D gene. CDR3 length equals 13 residues. The ends were cut back, 1 base at V and 9 bases at J, with 10 bases in the middle. Per germline, CDR1 SEHNR and CDR2 FQNEAQ (reference sequence). CDR3 sequence (DNA): TGTGCCAGCAGCTTAGGAGGTTGCGGTGAGCAGTTCTTC. Translating gives CASSLGGCGEQFF.

This clonotype was observed at least ten times. The rearrangement links TRBV27 to TRBJ2-3; 7 nucleotides line up with TRBD2. Trimming took 8 bases from V and 2 from J; bases not matched to a gene: 7. The CDR3 runs 14 residues. Germline CDR1 MNHEY, CDR2 SMNVEV (reference sequence). The CDR3 region has the DNA TGTGCCAGCGGTTGGGGGACTATCACAGATACGCAGTATTTT. This translates into CASGWGTITDTQYF.

This clonotype occurred many times. The V and J genes are TRBV18 and TRBJ2-1, with a possible D match to TRBD1 (7 bases). The germline gives CDR1 KGHSH, CDR2 LQKENI. The V and J ends lost 2 bases and 4 bases respectively, with 15 bases between them. There are 16 residues in the CDR3. In DNA, the CDR3 is TGTGCCAGCTCACCATTGACAGGGAGGTCATACAATGAGCAGTTCTTC. The encoded protein is CASSPLTGRSYNEQFF.

This clonotype was detected many times. The gene calls are TRBV20-1 and TRBJ2-5, with unresolved D. The CDR3 consists of 15 residues. Germline V gene sequence: CDR1 DFQATT, CDR2 SNEGSKA (reference sequence). The V and J ends lost 0 bases and 3 bases respectively, with 14 bases between them. CDR3 DNA: TGCAGTGCTAGAGATACGATGTGGGGTGAAGAGACCCAGTACTTC. Amino acids: CSARDTMWGEETQYF.

CDR3 amino acids: CASSSRDGAEAFF. The CDR3 region has the DNA TGTGCCAGCAGCTCCCGCGACGGGGCTGAAGCTTTCTTT. J is TRBJ1-1 and V is TRBV7-2; D is uncertain. V gave up 4 bases and J gave up 6 bases, with 12 bases separating them. The CDR3 is made up of 13 amino acids. The germline V gene encodes CDR1 SGHTA and CDR2 FQGNSA. The whole variable domain, filled in from reference TRBV7-2 and TRBJ1-1, reads GAGVSQSPSNKVTEKGKDVELRCDPISGHTALYWYRQSLGQGLEFLIYFQGNSAPDKSGLPSDRFSAERTGGSVSTLTIQRTQQEDSAVYLCASSSRDGAEAFFGQGTRLTVV.

This clonotype was seen at least ten times. This sequence joins TRBV20-1 and TRBJ1-1; unclear D gene. The CDR3 is made up of 15 amino acids. V gave up 3 bases and J gave up 1 base, with 15 bases separating them. Germline lookup yields CDR1 DFQATT and CDR2 SNEGSKA (reference sequence). The CDR3, as DNA: TGCAGTGCTAGTTCTCCGGGCACCAAGAACACTGAAGCTTTCTTT. Translated, it gives CSASSPGTKNTEAFF.